These T cell receptor beta chains were read from a single sample in a study of shared clonotypes between healthy human individuals. Some clones are missing from TCRdb's copy, which holds only in-frame ones; the method was immunoSEQ multiplex PCR. The table shows roughly 640,000 clones, with over 65% occurring only once. Sequencing was carried out using memory CD4+ T cells sorted from blood. All receptors derive from a woman between 25 and 40 years old in good health. CDR3s include the opening cysteine and the closing phenylalanine or tryptophan. Fields, in order: V gene, CDR3 length, clone size, J gene, D gene, CDR3 protein, CDR3 DNA. The D gene is left open where the match is weak. Not all rows give a size; the values are once, few, many and, for expanded clones, a class.

v_gene: TRBV6-4
len: 13
abundance: few
j_gene: TRBJ2-2
d_gene: TRBD2
CDR3aa: CASTSGTTGELFF
CDR3nt: TGTGCCAGCACTAGCGGGACCACCGGGGAGCTGTTTTTT

v_gene: TRBV28
len: 15
abundance: NA
j_gene: TRBJ2-6
d_gene: NA
CDR3aa: CASSQSQPGANVLTF
CDR3nt: TGTGCCAGCAGCCAGAGCCAACCTGGGGCCAACGTCCTGACTTTC

v_gene: TRBV5-1
len: 13
abundance: NA
j_gene: TRBJ2-2
d_gene: NA
CDR3aa: CASSWVVSGELFF
CDR3nt: TGCGCCAGCAGCTGGGTCGTGTCCGGGGAGCTGTTTTTT

v_gene: TRBV16
len: 14
abundance: once
j_gene: TRBJ2-2
d_gene: NA
CDR3aa: CASSQRMVDGELFF
CDR3nt: TGTGCCAGCAGCCAAAGGATGGTCGACGGGGAGCTGTTTTTT

v_gene: TRBV13
len: 14
abundance: NA
j_gene: TRBJ2-5
d_gene: NA
CDR3aa: CASSLSSGPVSQYF
CDR3nt: TGTGCCAGCAGCTTAAGCAGCGGACCAGTTTCCCAGTACTTC

v_gene: TRBV28
len: 11
abundance: NA
j_gene: TRBJ1-2
d_gene: NA
CDR3aa: CASSSVNGYTF
CDR3nt: TGTGCCAGCAGTTCAGTGAATGGCTACACCTTC

v_gene: TRBV6-4
len: 13
abundance: NA
j_gene: TRBJ2-1
d_gene: NA
CDR3aa: CASSAAAYNEQFF
CDR3nt: TGTGCCAGCAGCGCAGCGGCTTACAATGAGCAGTTCTTC

v_gene: TRBV11-2
len: 13
abundance: NA
j_gene: TRBJ1-1
d_gene: NA
CDR3aa: CASSHIMNTEAFF
CDR3nt: TGTGCCAGCAGCCACATTATGAACACTGAAGCTTTCTTT

v_gene: TRBV7-2
len: 14
abundance: NA
j_gene: TRBJ1-1
d_gene: TRBD1
CDR3aa: CASSLVQGGTEAFF
CDR3nt: TGTGCCAGCAGCTTAGTGCAGGGGGGGACTGAAGCTTTCTTT

v_gene: TRBV7-9
len: 16
abundance: NA
j_gene: TRBJ2-3
d_gene: TRBD1
CDR3aa: CASSLGGQGRADTQYF
CDR3nt: TGTGCCAGCAGCTTAGGAGGACAGGGGCGGGCAGATACGCAGTATTTT

v_gene: TRBV9
len: 16
abundance: few
j_gene: TRBJ2-3
d_gene: NA
CDR3aa: CASSAEGYRSTDTQYF
CDR3nt: TGTGCCAGCAGCGCTGAGGGCTACAGAAGCACAGATACGCAGTATTTT

v_gene: TRBV11-3
len: 16
abundance: NA
j_gene: TRBJ2-2
d_gene: NA
CDR3aa: CASSFGASAGTGELFF
CDR3nt: TGTGCCAGCAGCTTTGGGGCTAGCGCGGGCACCGGGGAGCTGTTTTTT

v_gene: TRBV2
len: 15
abundance: NA
j_gene: TRBJ2-4
d_gene: NA
CDR3aa: CASSVEGSGKNIQYF
CDR3nt: TGTGCCAGCAGCGTAGAGGGGTCCGGCAAAAACATTCAGTACTTC

v_gene: TRBV5-4
len: 12
abundance: NA
j_gene: TRBJ1-1
d_gene: NA
CDR3aa: CASSLDADEAFF
CDR3nt: TGTGCCAGCAGCTTGGACGCAGATGAAGCTTTCTTT

v_gene: TRBV28
len: 11
abundance: NA
j_gene: TRBJ2-7
d_gene: NA
CDR3aa: CASSYLYEQYF
CDR3nt: TGTGCCAGCAGCTACCTCTACGAGCAGTACTTC

v_gene: TRBV9
len: 14
abundance: NA
j_gene: TRBJ2-5
d_gene: NA
CDR3aa: CASSVGTALETQYF
CDR3nt: TGTGCCAGCAGCGTGGGCACTGCTTTGGAGACCCAGTACTTC

v_gene: TRBV6-5
len: 14
abundance: NA
j_gene: TRBJ2-7
d_gene: TRBD2
CDR3aa: CASRTSGRGYEQYF
CDR3nt: TGTGCCAGCAGAACTAGCGGGAGAGGCTACGAGCAGTACTTC

v_gene: TRBV10-3
len: 14
abundance: NA
j_gene: TRBJ2-7
d_gene: NA
CDR3aa: CAISAGSLGDEQYF
CDR3nt: TGTGCCATCAGTGCCGGATCTTTGGGGGACGAGCAGTACTTC

v_gene: TRBV5-5
len: 14
abundance: NA
j_gene: TRBJ1-1
d_gene: NA
CDR3aa: CASSRQWGDTEAFF
CDR3nt: TGTGCCAGCAGCCGACAGTGGGGAGACACTGAAGCTTTCTTT

v_gene: TRBV6-1
len: 17
abundance: NA
j_gene: TRBJ1-4
d_gene: NA
CDR3aa: CASSERIKGRGSEKLFF
CDR3nt: TGTGCCAGCAGTGAAAGAATTAAGGGACGGGGAAGTGAAAAACTGTTTTTT

v_gene: TRBV28
len: 17
abundance: NA
j_gene: TRBJ2-3
d_gene: TRBD2
CDR3aa: CASSLWTSGSITDTQYF
CDR3nt: TGTGCCAGCAGTTTGTGGACTAGCGGGAGTATCACAGATACGCAGTATTTT

v_gene: TRBV7-9
len: 15
abundance: NA
j_gene: TRBJ2-2
d_gene: NA
CDR3aa: CASSPSRLHTGELFF
CDR3nt: TGTGCCAGCAGCCCTAGTAGGCTGCACACCGGGGAGCTGTTTTTT

v_gene: TRBV6-4
len: 14
abundance: NA
j_gene: TRBJ2-2
d_gene: NA
CDR3aa: CASSVQENTGELFF
CDR3nt: TGTGCCAGCAGTGTTCAAGAGAACACCGGGGAGCTGTTTTTT

v_gene: TRBV10-3
len: 13
abundance: NA
j_gene: TRBJ1-1
d_gene: TRBD1
CDR3aa: CAIREGANTEAFF
CDR3nt: TGTGCCATCAGGGAGGGGGCGAACACTGAAGCTTTCTTT

v_gene: TRBV18
len: 13
abundance: NA
j_gene: TRBJ2-7
d_gene: NA
CDR3aa: CASSPPSVAEQYF
CDR3nt: TGTGCCAGCTCACCACCCTCGGTGGCGGAGCAGTACTTC

v_gene: TRBV11-2
len: 13
abundance: NA
j_gene: TRBJ1-5
d_gene: NA
CDR3aa: CASSQGGVFPQHF
CDR3nt: TGTGCCAGCAGCCAAGGGGGGGTGTTTCCCCAGCATTTT

v_gene: TRBV27
len: 15
abundance: NA
j_gene: TRBJ2-3
d_gene: NA
CDR3aa: CASSSQRRGTDTQYF
CDR3nt: TGTGCCAGCAGTTCCCAACGACGGGGCACAGATACGCAGTATTTT

v_gene: TRBV6-6
len: 16
abundance: few
j_gene: TRBJ2-3
d_gene: TRBD2
CDR3aa: CASSYSSGSSTDTQYF
CDR3nt: TGTGCCAGCAGTTACTCTAGCGGGAGTAGCACAGATACGCAGTATTTT

v_gene: TRBV5-1
len: 15
abundance: NA
j_gene: TRBJ2-7
d_gene: NA
CDR3aa: CASSLAFSPAYEQYF
CDR3nt: TGCGCCAGCAGCTTGGCCTTCTCCCCGGCCTACGAGCAGTACTTC